This T cell receptor beta chain was identified in a study of blood T cell repertoires in COVID-19. Turning to the study itself: Some COVID-19 samples were acute and others convalescent; all came from the United States, Italy and Spain. From T cells, B-cell-depleted T cells, or PBMCs came the material, which was cDNA or gDNA.

Authors' analysis steps: Quantification of nucleated cells was approximated via reference gene primer amplification. Here immunoSEQ multiplex PCR was the method, and the copy in TCRdb shows in-frame clones only, minus some. V and J calls and clone size are those listed in that table; D and trimming were worked out from the DNA. The repertoire holds about 210,000 clones, with 89% as singletons. V lost 5 bases and J lost 0; bases outside the gene matches: 9. The CDR3 consists of 16 residues. The germline gives CDR1 SGHVS, CDR2 FQNEAQ. The sequencing sample was made of peripheral blood. This TCR came from a middle-aged woman with acute or convalescent COVID-19. The gene calls are TRBV7-8 and TRBJ1-1, with 7 bases identical to TRBD1. CDR3 sequence: CASSPRDSLMNTEAFF. CDR3 nucleotides: TGTGCCAGCAGCCCCCGGGACAGCCTTATGAACACTGAAGCTTTCTTT.